This T cell receptor (beta chain) was recovered during a study of blood T cell repertoires in COVID-19. Notes on this clone: The junction differs from germline at one of its ends, possibly a read error.

The germline V gene encodes CDR1 SGHRS and CDR2 YFSETQ. There are 15 residues in the CDR3. Some clones are missing from TCRdb's copy, which holds only in-frame ones; the method was immunoSEQ multiplex PCR. The table lists around 99,000 clones, over 75% of them singletons. This TCR came from a woman in her forties or fifties with acute or convalescent COVID-19. Sequences were obtained from peripheral blood. The gene calls are TRBV5-1 and TRBJ1-1, with 8 nucleotides matching TRBD1. The DNA for the CDR3 is TGCGCCAGCAGCTTTGGCTGGGACAGGAGCCCTGAGGCTTTCTTT. It is translated as CASSFGWDRSPEAFF.